Each of the 14 T cell receptor beta chains below was sequenced from the same sample in a study of T cells in Graves' hyperthyroidism and ophthalmopathy. RNA transcripts were the template for amplifying TCR beta CDR3 regions. The HTBI primer set served for first-round RT-PCR of the TCR CDR3. MiXCR, run by TCRdb on the multiplex PCR reads, gives a single entry per CDR3 protein. In the table there are 700,000 to 850,000 distinct CDR3 sequences, around a third of which are singletons. Source material: blood. The receptors were gathered from a woman between 35 and 50 years old with Graves' hyperthyroidism.

This clonotype has just a few counts. Since a much larger clone is just one base distant, this may be a read error. The missing conserved phenylalanine or tryptophan at the end of this CDR3 makes a read error likely. The chain has TRBV10-1 and TRBJ1-1; 7 nucleotides agree with TRBD1. With 6 bases clipped from V and 5 bases from J, the junction kept 6 bases outside the gene matches. The germline V gene encodes CDR1 WNHNN and CDR2 SYGVQD (reference sequence). This CDR3 has 13 residues. In nucleotides, the CDR3 is TGCGCCAGCAGGCTTGCCAGGGGGACTGAAGCTTTCCTT. It translates to CASRLARGTEAFL.

This clonotype was recorded many times. The V call is TRBV5-1, the J call TRBJ1-6; D ambiguous. CDR1 and CDR2 (germline): SGHRS, YFSETQ. The CDR3 is 15 residues long. Trimming took off 2 bases at V and 10 bases at J, with 16 bases between the two ends. CDR3 nucleotide sequence: TGCGCCAGCAGCTTAGGGTCCGAGGGTGTGTCACCCCTCCACTTT. Its translation: CASSLGSEGVSPLHF.

About this clonotype: Relative to the germline gene, one junction end is altered; a read error may explain this. The chain couples TRBV29-1 to TRBJ1-2, with TRBD1 matching 8 bases. The CDR3 length is 13 residues. CDR1 is SQVTM, CDR2 ANQGSEA, per germline. The DNA of the CDR3 is TGCAGCGTGGGCGGACAGGGATACTATGGCTACACCTTT. Residues: CSVGGQGYYGYTF.

This clonotype was seen a handful of times. This chain connects TRBV19 to TRBJ1-1; D possibly corresponds to TRBD1 (6 bases). V dropped 4 bases and J dropped 7 bases, with 13 bases sitting between them. CDR1 and CDR2 from the germline V gene are LNHDA and SQIVND (reference sequence). CDR3 length: 13 amino acids. The CDR3 nucleotides are TGTGCCAGTAGTAGGGGGGCTGGGGGTGAAGCTTTCTTT. Amino acid sequence: CASSRGAGGEAFF. Drawing the rest from reference TRBV19 and TRBJ1-1, the complete variable domain is DGGITQSPKYLFRKEGQNVTLSCEQNLNHDAMYWYRQDPGQGLRLIYYSQIVNDFQKGDIAEGYSVSREKKESFPLTVTSAQKNPTAFYLCASSRGAGGEAFFGQGTRLTVV.

This clonotype was counted ten times or more. The chain's CDR3 is CASSKGTASNYGYTF. The CDR3 bases are TGTGCCAGTAGTAAGGGGACAGCTAGTAACTATGGCTACACCTTC. The genes are TRBV19 and TRBJ1-2; 7 positions match TRBD1. Looked up from germline, CDR1 is LNHDA and CDR2 is SQIVND (reference sequence). This CDR3 is built from 15 residues. V was pared by 4 bases and J by 1 base, with 6 bases of the junction left unmatched.

This clonotype occurred many times. V gene TRBV5-4 combines with J gene TRBJ2-5, with TRBD2 identical over 9 bases. The germline V gene has CDR1 SGHNT and CDR2 YYREEE (reference sequence). CDR3 length equals 13 residues. V was clipped by 4 bases and J by 5 bases; unmatched bases: 3. DNA of the CDR3: TGTGCCAGCAGCGGGACTAGCCCGGAGACCCAGTACTTC. It specifies CASSGTSPETQYF.

About this clonotype itself: A much larger clone lies a single base off, so this may be a read error. The chain has TRBV5-1 and TRBJ1-5; 7 nucleotides align to TRBD1. This CDR3 spans 15 amino acids. CDR1 is SGHRS and CDR2 is YFSETQ in the germline V gene. The CDR3 nucleotides are TGCGCCAGCAGCTTAGACGTGTCGGGGGGACAGCCCCGGCATTTT. Translated, it gives CASSLDVSGGQPRHF.

The chain recombines TRBV30 with TRBJ1-6, with D possibly TRBD1 on 5 matching bases. There are 15 residues in the CDR3. CDR1 and CDR2 (germline): GTSNPN, SVGIG (reference sequence). V was trimmed by 3 bases and J by 10 bases, leaving 19 bases between them. The DNA for the CDR3 is TGTGCCTGGAGGTCAGGGTTCCGCAATTGGTCACCCCTCCACTTT. It codes for CAWRSGFRNWSPLHF. Full variable domain (remainder filled in from reference TRBV30 and TRBJ1-6): SQTIHQWPATLVQPVGSPLSLECTVEGTSNPNLYWYRQAAGRGLQLLFYSVGIGQISSEVPQNLSASRPQDRQFILSSKKLLLSDSGFYLCAWRSGFRNWSPLHFGNGTRLTVT.

Ten or more counts support this clonotype. The J gene is TRBJ2-6, the V gene TRBV19; maybe TRBD1 (5 bases). The CDR3 is 15 amino acids. With 11 bases removed from V and 7 bases from J, the gap between germline ends came to 21 bases. Germline CDR1 and CDR2: LNHDA and SQIVND (reference sequence). The CDR3 reads CASKTSGARANVLTF. The CDR3 region has the DNA TGTGCCTCGAAAACCTCTGGGGCGAGAGCCAACGTCCTGACTTTC.

This chain connects TRBV6-5 to TRBJ2-2; D is ambiguous. Trimming took 4 bases from V and 1 from J, leaving 7 bases between them. Germline CDR1 and CDR2: MNHEY and SVGAGI. The CDR3 runs 14 residues. CDR3 protein: CASSLLQNTGELFF. The CDR3 DNA follows: TGTGCCAGCAGTTTACTCCAGAACACCGGGGAGCTGTTTTTT.

This clonotype came up a few times. The rearrangement joins TRBV20-1 to TRBJ1-2; D is unresolved. V lost 5 bases, J lost 4 bases, and 20 bases lay in between. From germline, CDR1 is DFQATT and CDR2 SNEGSKA (reference sequence). The CDR3 extends over 15 amino acids. The CDR3 bases are TGCAGTGCTGGAACCGACGTGGGTTCTCGCTATGGCTACACCTTC. Translated: CSAGTDVGSRYGYTF.

The chain employs TRBV12-3 or TRBV12-4 and TRBJ2-6; perhaps TRBD1 as D (6 bases). Trimming stripped 8 bases from V and 0 bases from J, with 17 bases between. The CDR3 has 17 amino acids. The CDR3 here is CASGIRDISSGANVLTF. CDR3 coding DNA: TGTGCCAGCGGTATCCGGGACATAAGCTCTGGGGCCAACGTCCTGACTTTC.

Comment on this clonotype: A much larger clone lies one base from this, so it may be a read error. CDR3 DNA: TGCGGTGCAACTCCCCTCAGGGGCGATTCGTACGAGCAGTACTTC. This codes for CGATPLRGDSYEQYF. J is TRBJ2-7 and V is TRBV20-1; TRBD1 is a possible D gene (6 bases). The CDR3 runs to 15 residues. Germline V gene lookup returns CDR1 DFQATT and CDR2 SNEGSKA (reference sequence).

The chain joins TRBV13 to TRBJ2-7, with D possibly matching TRBD1 (6 bases). Germline V gene sequence: CDR1 PRHDT, CDR2 FYEKMQ (reference sequence). The CDR3 is made up of 15 amino acids. The V gene lost 4 bases and the J gene lost 7 bases, with 20 bases spanning the gap. The CDR3 DNA reads as TGTGCCAGCAGCTCCCAGGGGACAATGACTTATGAGCAGTACTTC. Protein sequence: CASSSQGTMTYEQYF.